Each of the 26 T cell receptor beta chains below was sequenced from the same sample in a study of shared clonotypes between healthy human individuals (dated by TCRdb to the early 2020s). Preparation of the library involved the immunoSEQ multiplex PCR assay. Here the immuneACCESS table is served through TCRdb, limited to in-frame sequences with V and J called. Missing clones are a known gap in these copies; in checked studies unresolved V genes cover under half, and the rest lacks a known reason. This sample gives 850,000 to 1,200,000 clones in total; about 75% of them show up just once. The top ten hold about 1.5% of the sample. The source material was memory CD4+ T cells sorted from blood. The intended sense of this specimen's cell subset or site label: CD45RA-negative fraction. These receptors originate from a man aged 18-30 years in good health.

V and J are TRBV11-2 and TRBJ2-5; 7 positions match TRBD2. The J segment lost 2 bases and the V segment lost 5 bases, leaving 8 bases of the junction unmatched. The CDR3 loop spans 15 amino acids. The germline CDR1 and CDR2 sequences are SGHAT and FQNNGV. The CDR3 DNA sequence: TGTGCCAGCAGCCCCGGGGGGACCGCTCAAGAGACCCAGTACTTC. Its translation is CASSPGGTAQETQYF. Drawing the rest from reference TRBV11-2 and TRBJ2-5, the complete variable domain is EAGVAQSPRYKIIEKRQSVAFWCNPISGHATLYWYQQILGQGPKLLIQFQNNGVVDDSQLPKDRFSAERLKGVDSTLKIQPAKLEDSAVYLCASSPGGTAQETQYFGPGTRLLVL.

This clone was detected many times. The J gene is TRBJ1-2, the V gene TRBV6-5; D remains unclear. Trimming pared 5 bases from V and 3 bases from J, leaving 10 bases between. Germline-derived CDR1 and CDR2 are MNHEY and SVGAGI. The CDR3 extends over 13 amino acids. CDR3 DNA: TGTGCCAGCAGTCCCGGCCGTCACTATGGCTACACCTTC. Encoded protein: CASSPGRHYGYTF.

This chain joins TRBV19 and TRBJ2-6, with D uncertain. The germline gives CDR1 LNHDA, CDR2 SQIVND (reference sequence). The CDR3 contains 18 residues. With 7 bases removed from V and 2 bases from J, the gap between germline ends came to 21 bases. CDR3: CASTLRGNSLTGANVLTF. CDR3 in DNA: TGTGCCAGTACCCTCAGAGGTAACAGCCTTACTGGGGCCAACGTCCTGACTTTC.

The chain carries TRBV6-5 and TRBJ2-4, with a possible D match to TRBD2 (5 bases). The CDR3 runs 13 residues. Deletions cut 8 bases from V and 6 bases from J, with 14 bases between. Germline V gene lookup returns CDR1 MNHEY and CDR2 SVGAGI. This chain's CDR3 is CASPWRTPNIQYF. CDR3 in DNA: TGTGCCAGCCCCTGGAGGACCCCAAACATTCAGTACTTC.

CDR3: CASSLGQTAFF. The CDR3 DNA is TGTGCCAGCAGCCTAGGACAGACCGCTTTCTTT. The chain carries TRBV5-8 and TRBJ1-1, with D tentatively TRBD1 (6 bases). The V gene's germline CDR1 is SGHTS and CDR2 YDEGEE. This CDR3 has 11 amino acids. The V end lost 4 bases, the J end lost 11 bases, and 12 bases lay between the germline ends.

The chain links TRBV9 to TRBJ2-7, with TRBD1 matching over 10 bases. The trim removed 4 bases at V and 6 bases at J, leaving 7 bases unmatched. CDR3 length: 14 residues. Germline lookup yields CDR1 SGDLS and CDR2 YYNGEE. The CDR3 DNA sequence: TGTGCCAGCAGCCCGCAGACAGGGGGCGGCGAGCAGTACTTC. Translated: CASSPQTGGGEQYF. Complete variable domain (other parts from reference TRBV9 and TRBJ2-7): DSGVTQTPKHLITATGQRVTLRCSPRSGDLSVYWYQQSLDQGLQFLIQYYNGEERAKGNILERFSAQQFPDLHSELNLSSLELGDSALYFCASSPQTGGGEQYFGPGTRLTVT.

CDR3 DNA sequence: TGTGCCAGCAGTTCCTTTGGGGGCGCAAACCCCTACGAGCAGTACTTC. Its protein product is CASSSFGGANPYEQYF. The genes are TRBV28 and TRBJ2-7, with a possible D match to TRBD1 (6 bases). V gave up 4 bases and J gave up 2 bases, with 18 bases separating them. The CDR3 length is 16 residues. Germline CDR1 and CDR2: MDHEN and SYDVKM.

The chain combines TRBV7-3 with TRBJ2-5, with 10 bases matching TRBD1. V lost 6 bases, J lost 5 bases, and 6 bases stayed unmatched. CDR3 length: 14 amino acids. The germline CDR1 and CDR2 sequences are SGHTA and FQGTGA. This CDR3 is CASSMGQGWETQYF. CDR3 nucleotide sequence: TGTGCCAGCAGTATGGGACAGGGGTGGGAGACCCAGTACTTC.

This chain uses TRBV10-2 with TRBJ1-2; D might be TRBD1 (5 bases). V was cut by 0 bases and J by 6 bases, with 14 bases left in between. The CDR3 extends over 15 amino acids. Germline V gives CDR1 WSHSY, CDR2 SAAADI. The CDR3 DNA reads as TGCGCCAGCAGTGAGTCGTACTGGGACTGGAATGGCTACACCTTC. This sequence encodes CASSESYWDWNGYTF.

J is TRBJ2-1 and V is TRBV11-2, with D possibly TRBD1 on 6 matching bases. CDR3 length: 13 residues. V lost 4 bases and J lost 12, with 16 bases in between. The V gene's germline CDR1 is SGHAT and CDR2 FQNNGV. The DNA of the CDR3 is TGTGCCAGCAGCTCCCAACAGGGAGCCGGGCAGTTCTTC. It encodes CASSSQQGAGQFF.

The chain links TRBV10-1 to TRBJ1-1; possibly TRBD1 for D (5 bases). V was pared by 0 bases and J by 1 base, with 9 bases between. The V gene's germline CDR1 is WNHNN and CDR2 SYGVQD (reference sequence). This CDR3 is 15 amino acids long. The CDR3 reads CASSESARANTEAFF. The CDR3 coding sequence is TGCGCCAGCAGTGAGTCTGCCAGGGCGAACACTGAAGCTTTCTTT.

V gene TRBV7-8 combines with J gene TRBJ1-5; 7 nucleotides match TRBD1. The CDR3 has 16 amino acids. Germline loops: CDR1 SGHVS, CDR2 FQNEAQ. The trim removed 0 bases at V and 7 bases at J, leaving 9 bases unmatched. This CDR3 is CASSLAGQSVYQPQHF. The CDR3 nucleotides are TGTGCCAGCAGCTTAGCGGGACAGTCGGTTTACCAGCCCCAGCATTTT.

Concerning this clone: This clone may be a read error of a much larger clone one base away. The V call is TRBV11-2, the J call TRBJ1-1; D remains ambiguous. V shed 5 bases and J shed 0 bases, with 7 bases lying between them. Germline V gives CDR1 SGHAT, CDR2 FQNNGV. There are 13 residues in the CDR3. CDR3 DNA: TGTGCCAGCAGCCCTAATATGAACACTGAAGCTTTCTTT. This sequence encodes CASSPNMNTEAFF.

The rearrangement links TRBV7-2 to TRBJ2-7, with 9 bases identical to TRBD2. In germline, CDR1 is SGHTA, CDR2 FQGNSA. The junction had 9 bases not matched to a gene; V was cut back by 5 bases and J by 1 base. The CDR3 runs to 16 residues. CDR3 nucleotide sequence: TGTGCCAGCAGCCCGTCGGGGCTAGCGGGGTCCTACGAGCAGTACTTC. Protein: CASSPSGLAGSYEQYF.

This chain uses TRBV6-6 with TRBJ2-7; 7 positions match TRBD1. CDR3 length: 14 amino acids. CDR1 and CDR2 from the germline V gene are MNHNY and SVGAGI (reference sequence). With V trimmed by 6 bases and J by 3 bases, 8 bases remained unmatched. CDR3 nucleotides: TGTGCCAGCAGACCACCTGACAGGGTCTACGAGCAGTACTTC. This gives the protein CASRPPDRVYEQYF.

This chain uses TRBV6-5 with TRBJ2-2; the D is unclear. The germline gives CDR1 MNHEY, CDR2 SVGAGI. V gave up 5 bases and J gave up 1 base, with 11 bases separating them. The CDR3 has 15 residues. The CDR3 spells CASSARTKNTGELFF. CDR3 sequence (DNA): TGTGCCAGCAGTGCTCGAACTAAGAACACCGGGGAGCTGTTTTTT.

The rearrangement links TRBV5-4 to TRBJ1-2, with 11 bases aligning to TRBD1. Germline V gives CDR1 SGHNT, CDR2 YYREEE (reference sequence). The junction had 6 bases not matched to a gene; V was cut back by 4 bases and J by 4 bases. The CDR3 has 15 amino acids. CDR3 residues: CASSARDRGIYGYTF. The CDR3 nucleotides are TGTGCCAGCAGCGCCCGGGACAGGGGGATCTATGGCTACACCTTC. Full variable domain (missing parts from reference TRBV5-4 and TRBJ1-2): ETGVTQSPTHLIKTRGQQVTLRCSSQSGHNTVSWYQQALGQGPQFIFQYYREEENGRGNFPPRFSGLQFPNYSSELNVNALELDDSALYLCASSARDRGIYGYTFGSGTRLTVV.

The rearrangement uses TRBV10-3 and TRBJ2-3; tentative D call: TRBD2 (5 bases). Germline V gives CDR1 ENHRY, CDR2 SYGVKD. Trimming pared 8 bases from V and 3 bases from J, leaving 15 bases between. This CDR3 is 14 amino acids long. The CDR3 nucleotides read TGTGCCATCTGGAACGGGGAAGGAACAGATACGCAGTATTTT. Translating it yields CAIWNGEGTDTQYF.

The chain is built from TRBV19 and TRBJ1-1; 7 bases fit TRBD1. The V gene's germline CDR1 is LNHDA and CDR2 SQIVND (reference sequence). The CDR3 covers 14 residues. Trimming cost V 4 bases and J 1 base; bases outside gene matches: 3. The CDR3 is CASSTHRGNTEAFF. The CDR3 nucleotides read TGTGCCAGTAGTACGCACAGGGGGAACACTGAAGCTTTCTTT.

In nucleotides, the CDR3 is TGCGCCAGCAGCCAAGGTTCGTTGGGGGCTACCTACGAGCAGTACTTC. Translation gives CASSQGSLGATYEQYF. The J gene is TRBJ2-7, the V gene TRBV4-1; D may be TRBD1 (6 bases). V lost 1 base and J lost 2, with 15 bases in between. The CDR3 is 16 amino acids. Per germline, CDR1 MGHRA and CDR2 YSYEKL.

CDR3 residues: CASSEVWTSSYEQYF. In DNA, the CDR3 is TGTGCCAGCAGTGAAGTCTGGACGAGCTCCTACGAGCAGTACTTC. The genes are TRBV6-1 and TRBJ2-7, with D unresolved. The germline CDR1 and CDR2 sequences are MNHNS and SASEGT. CDR3 size: 15 residues. V was pared by 1 base and J by 0 bases, with 10 bases between.

DNA of the CDR3: TGTGCCAGCAGCCCGGGACAGGGCTCTTACAATGAGCAGTTCTTC. It codes for CASSPGQGSYNEQFF. V and J are TRBV7-2 and TRBJ2-1, with 9 bases identical to TRBD1. Trimming at V came to 5 bases and at J to 4 bases, leaving 6 bases not matched to a gene. The CDR3 sequence is 15 residues long. CDR1 SGHTA and CDR2 FQGNSA come from the germline V gene.

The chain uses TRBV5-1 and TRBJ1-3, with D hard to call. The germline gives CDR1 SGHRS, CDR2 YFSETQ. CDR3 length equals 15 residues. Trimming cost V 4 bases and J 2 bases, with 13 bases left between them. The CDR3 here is CASSLEGSPGNTIYF. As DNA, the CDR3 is TGCGCCAGCAGCCTGGAGGGCAGCCCTGGAAACACCATATATTTT.

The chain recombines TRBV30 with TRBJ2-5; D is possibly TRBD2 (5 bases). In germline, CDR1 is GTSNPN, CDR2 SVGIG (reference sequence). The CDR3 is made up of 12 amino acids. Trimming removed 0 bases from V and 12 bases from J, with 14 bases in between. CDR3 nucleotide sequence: TGTGCCTGGAGTGTACAAGGAGGAAAGGAGTACTTC. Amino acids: CAWSVQGGKEYF.

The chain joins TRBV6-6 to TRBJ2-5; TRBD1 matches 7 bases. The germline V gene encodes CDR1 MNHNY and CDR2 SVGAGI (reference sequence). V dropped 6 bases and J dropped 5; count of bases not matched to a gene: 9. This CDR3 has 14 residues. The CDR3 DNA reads TGTGCCAGCAGCCCAAACAGGGGTGGTGAGACCCAGTACTTC. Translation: CASSPNRGGETQYF.

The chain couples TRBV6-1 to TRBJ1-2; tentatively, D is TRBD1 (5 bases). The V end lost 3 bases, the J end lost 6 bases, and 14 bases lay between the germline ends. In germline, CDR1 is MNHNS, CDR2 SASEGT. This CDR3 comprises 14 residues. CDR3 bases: TGTGCCAGCAGTGAGGGGTGGGGGTTTGATGGCTACACCTTC. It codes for CASSEGWGFDGYTF.